This entry is about one T cell receptor beta chain. The antigen is not known. The junction does not match germline at one end; this may be a read error. This CDR3 contains 16 residues. Looked up from germline, CDR1 is LNHDA and CDR2 is SQIVND (reference sequence). This specimen belongs to a study of Ad26.COV2.S vaccination and SARS-CoV-2 variants. Study-level findings and limits: Post-vaccination spike-specific CD8+ and CD4+ T cell responses reportedly had substantial breadth. Measures of TCR breadth and depth may have fallen short of total T cell responses.

Here immunoSEQ multiplex PCR was the method, and the copy in TCRdb shows in-frame clones only, minus some. The data contain about 350,000 clones, roughly 94% of them seen just once; the ten biggest clones take up 3.5% to 4.5%. The sequencing here drew on peripheral blood, taken after recovery from COVID-19. The chain has TRBV19 and TRBJ2-2; 8 positions agree with TRBD2. The TCR originated in a human donor who had recovered from COVID-19. The DNA for the CDR3 is TGTGCCGGTAGTATCCGGCTAGCGGGGAACACCGGGGAGCTGTTTTTT. It specifies CAGSIRLAGNTGELFF.